These 17 T cell receptor beta chains were sequenced from one sample in a study of shared clonotypes between healthy human individuals. Measured with immunoSEQ multiplex PCR; TCRdb has only the in-frame clones, and not every one. The sample yields some 2.3 million clones, approximately 95% seen once. Sequencing was done on a sample of naive CD4+ T cells from PBMCs. Subset reported: CD45RA+ positively selected. All receptors derive from a man younger than 30 in good health. Some clones in this sample may be carry-over from other donors' samples.

The chain employs TRBV2 and TRBJ1-4; no definite D call. CDR1 is SNHLY, CDR2 FYNNEI, per germline. Trimming left V 6 bases short and J 4 bases short, with 3 bases between. CDR3 length: 11 residues. CDR3 in amino acids: CASRLNEKLFF. The DNA for the CDR3 is TGTGCCAGCAGGCTTAATGAAAAACTGTTTTTT.

The chain has TRBV15 and TRBJ1-2; 7 positions agree with TRBD1. Losses at the gene ends were 2 bases for V and 8 bases for J; bases not matched to a gene: 11. From germline, CDR1 is LNHNV and CDR2 YYDKDF (reference sequence). This CDR3 region has 15 residues. The chain's CDR3 is CATSRTPEGGGGYTF. CDR3 nucleotides: TGTGCCACCAGCAGAACCCCCGAAGGGGGCGGAGGCTACACCTTC.

The chain carries TRBV10-3 and TRBJ2-7; D not resolved. V was clipped by 3 bases and J by 8 bases, with 14 bases between them. The CDR3 loop spans 13 amino acids. Germline V gives CDR1 ENHRY, CDR2 SYGVKD. CDR3 loop: CAISDGYPGKQYF. DNA for the CDR3: TGTGCCATCAGTGATGGTTACCCCGGTAAGCAGTACTTC.

V usage is TRBV7-9 and J usage is TRBJ2-1, with TRBD2 matching over 8 bases. CDR3 size: 16 residues. Germline V CDR1 and CDR2: SEHNR, FQNEAQ (reference sequence). J gave up 3 bases and V 6 bases, and 10 bases lay outside the gene matches. CDR3 amino acids: CASSSRISGDYNEQFF. CDR3 nucleotide sequence: TGTGCCAGCAGTTCACGGATTAGCGGGGACTACAATGAGCAGTTCTTC.

On this clone: The sample has other DNA sequences that encode this CDR3 too. J is TRBJ2-7 and V is TRBV6-5; TRBD2 aligns across 7 bases. The CDR3 is 14 residues long. Germline-derived CDR1 and CDR2 are MNHEY and SVGAGI. The V gene end was trimmed by 0 bases and the J gene end by 3 bases; junction bases not matched to a gene: 2. The CDR3 region is CASSYSRTSYEQYF. For the CDR3, the DNA is TGTGCCAGCAGTTACTCCCGGACTAGCTACGAGCAGTACTTC.

This chain joins TRBV21-1 and TRBJ1-5; TRBD1, the table's D call, lacks a check against the DNA. TRBV21-1 is a pseudogene locus. The CDR3 is made up of 15 amino acids. CDR3 protein: CASDKPPVGNQPQHF. The CDR3, as DNA: TGTGCCAGCGACAAACCCCCGGTAGGCAATCAGCCCCAGCATTTT.

The chain recombines TRBV7-3 with TRBJ2-7; maybe TRBD1 (6 bases). CDR1 is SGHTA and CDR2 is FQGTGA in the germline V gene. There are 13 residues in the CDR3. V was shortened by 1 base and J by 7 bases, with 11 bases between the two germline ends. The CDR3 reads CASSLNRELEQYF. For the CDR3, the DNA is TGTGCCAGCAGCTTAAACAGGGAGCTTGAGCAGTACTTC.

The chain uses TRBV5-1 and TRBJ2-5, with D maybe TRBD2 (6 bases). CDR3 size: 17 residues. V dropped 0 bases and J dropped 5 bases, with 20 bases sitting between them. Germline CDR1 is SGHRS and CDR2 is YFSETQ. CDR3 residues: CASSLASGSLPWETQYF. CDR3 nucleotide sequence: TGCGCCAGCAGCTTGGCCTCCGGGAGCCTCCCTTGGGAGACCCAGTACTTC.

The rearrangement joins TRBV18 to TRBJ2-3; 9 bases match TRBD2. The germline CDR1 and CDR2 sequences are KGHSH and LQKENI. V lost 8 bases to trimming and J lost 4 bases; unmatched junction nucleotides: 7. The CDR3 has 14 amino acids. The CDR3 reads CASHWLAGADTQYF. For the CDR3, the DNA is TGTGCCAGCCACTGGTTAGCGGGGGCAGATACGCAGTATTTT.

The V call is TRBV30, the J call TRBJ2-1, with 9 bases fitting TRBD2. CDR1 and CDR2 from the germline V gene are GTSNPN and SVGIG (reference sequence). V lost 1 base, J lost 3 bases, and 7 bases stayed unmatched. The CDR3 contains 16 residues. The CDR3, as DNA: TGTGCCTGGAGTGCACAGACTAGCGGCTACTACAATGAGCAGTTCTTC. It yields the protein CAWSAQTSGYYNEQFF.

V usage is TRBV7-2 and J usage is TRBJ1-1, with 7 bases that match TRBD1. Trimming at V came to 4 bases and at J to 9 bases, leaving 5 bases not matched to a gene. CDR3 length: 12 residues. Germline lookup yields CDR1 SGHTA and CDR2 FQGNSA. CDR3: CASSSMGQQAFF. DNA of the CDR3: TGTGCCAGCAGCTCAATGGGACAGCAAGCTTTCTTT.

The chain joins TRBV28 to TRBJ1-2; unclear D gene. Trimming took off 5 bases at V and 4 bases at J, with 11 bases between the two ends. The CDR3 is 13 amino acids. The germline V gene has CDR1 MDHEN and CDR2 SYDVKM. CDR3 in DNA: TGTGCCAGCAGTGCAGCGGGCCCCTATGGCTACACCTTC. Translating it yields CASSAAGPYGYTF.

The gene calls are TRBV30 and TRBJ2-1, with TRBD2 identical over 11 bases. Germline loops: CDR1 GTSNPN, CDR2 SVGIG (reference sequence). V shed 0 bases, J shed 5 bases, and the junction held 9 bases outside the gene matches. This CDR3 contains 17 residues. CDR3 sequence (DNA): TGTGCCTGGAGTGTATGGGTAACTAGCGGGGGTAACAATGAGCAGTTCTTC. The encoded protein is CAWSVWVTSGGNNEQFF.

V usage is TRBV4-1 and J usage is TRBJ2-1, with D unclear. CDR1 is MGHRA, CDR2 YSYEKL, per germline. V was clipped by 4 bases and J by 0 bases, with 10 bases between them. This CDR3 comprises 15 residues. This CDR3 is CASSPGRSSYNEQFF. CDR3 DNA sequence: TGCGCCAGCAGCCCGGGTCGAAGCTCCTACAATGAGCAGTTCTTC.

The V and J genes are TRBV5-1 and TRBJ2-1, with TRBD2 as a possible D gene (5 bases). The CDR3 is 12 residues long. Per germline, CDR1 SGHRS and CDR2 YFSETQ. V lost 7 bases and J 3 bases, leaving 8 bases between the germline ends. This chain's CDR3 is CASRGLYNEQFF. The CDR3 DNA sequence: TGCGCCAGCCGAGGGCTCTACAATGAGCAGTTCTTC.

The CDR3 sequence: CASSPRQGARDEKLFF. The CDR3 DNA reads as TGCGCCAGCAGCCCGCGACAGGGCGCTAGGGATGAAAAACTGTTTTTT. The chain recombines TRBV5-1 with TRBJ1-4; 7 bases are shared with TRBD1. Germline V lookup: CDR1 SGHRS, CDR2 YFSETQ. The ends lost 4 bases at V and 6 bases at J; junction bases unmatched: 12. This CDR3 is built from 16 residues.

The chain couples TRBV10-3 to TRBJ1-3; a possible D gene is TRBD1 (5 bases). Germline-derived CDR1 and CDR2 are ENHRY and SYGVKD. The CDR3 has 15 residues. V dropped 8 bases and J dropped 5 bases, with 19 bases sitting between them. The CDR3 nucleotides are TGTGCCATCGGGACCACGGAGGGGAGCAGAAACACCATATATTTT. Its translation: CAIGTTEGSRNTIYF.